The rows below give T cell receptor beta chains drawn from one sample of a study of OX40 agonist ivuxolimab in advanced cancers. The table came from immunoSEQ multiplex PCR; TCRdb's copy has only in-frame clones and leaves some out. The table shows around 80,000 clones, with roughly 92% occurring only once. The source material was CD4+ or CD8+ T cells sorted from blood, sampled in a trial of the OX40 agonist ivuxolimab. These receptors were collected from an adult with an advanced solid tumor such as melanoma, head and neck, liver or kidney cancer. Both conserved end residues are part of each CDR3. The order of the fields is J gene, D gene, V gene, CDR3 DNA, CDR3 protein. D genes are given only for firm matches.

J gene: TRBJ2-2
D gene: NA
V gene: TRBV7-9
CDR3 DNA: TGTGCCAGCAGCTTAGGGGCCACTCTGAACACCGGGGAGCTGTTTTTT
CDR3 protein: CASSLGATLNTGELFF

J gene: TRBJ2-3
D gene: TRBD2
V gene: TRBV5-1
CDR3 DNA: TGCGCCAGCAGCTTTGGGAGGGATTTGGATACGCAGTATTTT
CDR3 protein: CASSFGRDLDTQYF

J gene: TRBJ1-2
D gene: TRBD1
V gene: TRBV25-1
CDR3 DNA: TGTGCCAGCAGTGAATCGGGACAGGGAGATGCTAACTATGGCTACACCTTC
CDR3 protein: CASSESGQGDANYGYTF

J gene: TRBJ1-3
D gene: NA
V gene: TRBV25-1
CDR3 DNA: TGTGCCAGCACGTCAAAGGGACTGTTCTCTGGAAACACCATATATTTT
CDR3 protein: CASTSKGLFSGNTIYF

J gene: TRBJ2-5
D gene: TRBD2
V gene: TRBV10-3
CDR3 DNA: TGTGCCATCAGTGAGCGGGAGGAGGAGACCCAGTACTTC
CDR3 protein: CAISEREEETQYF

J gene: TRBJ1-2
D gene: NA
V gene: TRBV30
CDR3 DNA: TGTGCCTGGAGTGTCGCAGCCTATGGCTACACCTTC
CDR3 protein: CAWSVAAYGYTF

J gene: TRBJ1-1
D gene: NA
V gene: TRBV27
CDR3 DNA: TGTGCCAGCAGTCCAAACAGAATGAACACTGAAGCTTTCTTT
CDR3 protein: CASSPNRMNTEAFF

J gene: TRBJ1-1
D gene: NA
V gene: TRBV7-8
CDR3 DNA: TGTGCCAGCAGCTTAGCGTATCGGAACACTGAAGCTTTCTTT
CDR3 protein: CASSLAYRNTEAFF

J gene: TRBJ2-2
D gene: NA
V gene: TRBV9
CDR3 DNA: TGTGCCAGCAGCGTAGCGGGGGTCACCGGGGAGCTGTTTTTT
CDR3 protein: CASSVAGVTGELFF

J gene: TRBJ1-5
D gene: NA
V gene: TRBV6-1
CDR3 DNA: TGTGCCAGCAGTGAATGGGGGGGCCTTAGCAATCAGCCCCAGCATTTT
CDR3 protein: CASSEWGGLSNQPQHF

J gene: TRBJ2-3
D gene: NA
V gene: TRBV9
CDR3 DNA: TGTGCCAGCAGCCCCCATAGGGATGGTCCCACAGATACGCAGTATTTT
CDR3 protein: CASSPHRDGPTDTQYF

J gene: TRBJ1-6
D gene: NA
V gene: TRBV5-6
CDR3 DNA: TGTGCCAGCACCTTGAGATTTGGGGGGGGCTCACCCCTCCACTTT
CDR3 protein: CASTLRFGGGSPLHF

J gene: TRBJ2-1
D gene: NA
V gene: TRBV6-6
CDR3 DNA: TGTGCCAGCAGCCTCACAATAGGGGACTACAATGAGCAGTTCTTC
CDR3 protein: CASSLTIGDYNEQFF

J gene: TRBJ2-1
D gene: NA
V gene: TRBV6-1
CDR3 DNA: TGTGCCAGCAGTGCGACTAGGGGCCTCTACAATGAGCAGTTCTTC
CDR3 protein: CASSATRGLYNEQFF

J gene: TRBJ2-1
D gene: NA
V gene: TRBV9
CDR3 DNA: TGTGCCAGCAGCGTAGAGGCTCAAACCACCTCCTACAATGAGCAGTTCTTC
CDR3 protein: CASSVEAQTTSYNEQFF